One sample yielded the 4 T cell receptor beta chains listed below, sequenced in a study of response to subunit inactivated influenza vaccine. TCRdb called the RT-PCR reads again in MiXCR, with one record for every CDR3 protein. The sample contains hundreds of thousands of distinct CDR3 sequences, about 17% of which appear only once. The sample consisted of CD4+ T cells sorted from PBMCs, taken around 25 months after vaccination. The receptors originated from a man between 50 and 75 years old who received an inactivated influenza vaccine.

The genes are TRBV7-9 and TRBJ2-5; D might be TRBD1 or TRBD2, each matching 5 bases. There are 14 residues in the CDR3. The ends were cut back, 5 bases at V and 3 bases at J, with 13 bases in the middle. Looked up from germline, CDR1 is SEHNR and CDR2 is FQNEAQ (reference sequence). The CDR3 DNA reads TGTGCCAGCAGCCCGTCGGGGCGGAAAGAGACCCAGTACTTC. Translating it yields CASSPSGRKETQYF.

This clonotype occurred a few times. This CDR3 reads CASRLPGVADTQYF. In nucleotides, the CDR3 is TGTGCCAGCAGGTTACCTGGAGTGGCAGATACGCAGTATTTT. The chain links TRBV11-2 to TRBJ2-3, with D hard to call. The CDR3 is made up of 14 amino acids. The germline V gene has CDR1 SGHAT and CDR2 FQNNGV. V lost 6 bases to trimming and J lost 4 bases, with 14 bases between them.

This clonotype was seen a few times. The chain has TRBV3-1 and TRBJ1-1, with D perhaps TRBD1 (6 bases). The CDR3 loop spans 15 amino acids. Germline CDR1 reads LGHDT; CDR2 reads YNNKEL (reference sequence). Trimming took off 1 base at V and 4 bases at J, with 13 bases between the two ends. This CDR3 is CASSQGAGESTEAFF. DNA of the CDR3: TGTGCCAGCAGCCAAGGGGCAGGGGAATCCACTGAAGCTTTCTTT.

The chain has TRBV27 and TRBJ2-2; perhaps TRBD2 as D (5 bases). Germline assignment: CDR1 MNHEY and CDR2 SMNVEV (reference sequence). This CDR3 contains 14 residues. V shed 5 bases and J shed 6 bases, with 13 bases lying between them. The CDR3 loop reads CASSRAMRAGELFF. As DNA, the CDR3 is TGTGCCAGCAGTCGCGCTATGCGGGCCGGGGAGCTGTTTTTT.